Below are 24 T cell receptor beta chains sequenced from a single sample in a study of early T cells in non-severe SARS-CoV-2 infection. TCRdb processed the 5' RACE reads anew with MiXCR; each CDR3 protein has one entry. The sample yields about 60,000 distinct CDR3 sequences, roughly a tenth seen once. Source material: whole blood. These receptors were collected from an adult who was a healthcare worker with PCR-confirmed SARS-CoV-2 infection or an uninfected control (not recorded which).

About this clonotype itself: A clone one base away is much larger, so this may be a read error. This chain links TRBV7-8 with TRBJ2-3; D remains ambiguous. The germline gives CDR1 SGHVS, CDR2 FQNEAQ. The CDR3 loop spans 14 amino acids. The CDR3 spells CASSLGASTDTRYF. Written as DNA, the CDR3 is TGTGCCAGCAGCTTAGGGGCCAGCACAGATACGCGGTATTTT. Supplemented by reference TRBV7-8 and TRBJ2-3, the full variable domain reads GAGVSQSPRYKVAKRGQDVALRCDPISGHVSLFWYQQALGQGPEFLTYFQNEAQLDKSGLPSDRFFAERPEGSVSTLKIQRTQQEDSAVYLCASSLGASTDTRYFGPGTRLTVL.

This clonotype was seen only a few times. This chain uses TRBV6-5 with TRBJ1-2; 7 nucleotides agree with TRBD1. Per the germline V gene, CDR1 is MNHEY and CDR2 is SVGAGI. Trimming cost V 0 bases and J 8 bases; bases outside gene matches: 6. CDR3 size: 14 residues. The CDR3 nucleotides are TGTGCCAGCAGTTACTCAGAGACAGGGATCGGCTACACCTTC. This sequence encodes CASSYSETGIGYTF.

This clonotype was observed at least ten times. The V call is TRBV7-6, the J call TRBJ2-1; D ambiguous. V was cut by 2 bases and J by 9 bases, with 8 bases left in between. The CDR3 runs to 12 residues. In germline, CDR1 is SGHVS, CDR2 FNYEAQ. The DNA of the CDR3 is TGTGCCAGCAGCTTAATAGGAAGTGAGCAGTTCTTC. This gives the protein CASSLIGSEQFF. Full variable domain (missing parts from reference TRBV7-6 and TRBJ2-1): GAGVSQSPRYKVTKRGQDVALRCDPISGHVSLYWYRQALGQGPEFLTYFNYEAQQDKSGLPNDRFSAERPEGSISTLTIQRTEQRDSAMYRCASSLIGSEQFFGPGTRLTVL.

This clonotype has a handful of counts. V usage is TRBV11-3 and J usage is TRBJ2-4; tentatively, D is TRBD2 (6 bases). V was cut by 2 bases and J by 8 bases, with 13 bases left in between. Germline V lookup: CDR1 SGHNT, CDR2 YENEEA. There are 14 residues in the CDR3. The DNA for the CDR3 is TGTGCCAGCAGCTTATGTAGACCGGGGGACATTCAGTACTTC. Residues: CASSLCRPGDIQYF.

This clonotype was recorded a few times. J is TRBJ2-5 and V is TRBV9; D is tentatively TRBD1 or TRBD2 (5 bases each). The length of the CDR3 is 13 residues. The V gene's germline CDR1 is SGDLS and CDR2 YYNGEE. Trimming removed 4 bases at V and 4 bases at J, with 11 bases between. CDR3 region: CASSRDASETQYF. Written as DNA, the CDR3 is TGTGCCAGCAGCCGGGACGCCTCAGAGACCCAGTACTTC.

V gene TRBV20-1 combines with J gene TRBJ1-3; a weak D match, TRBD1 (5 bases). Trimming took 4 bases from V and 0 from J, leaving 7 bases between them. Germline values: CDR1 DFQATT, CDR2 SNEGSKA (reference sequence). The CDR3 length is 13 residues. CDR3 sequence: CSATGLSGNTIYF. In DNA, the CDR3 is TGCAGTGCTACGGGGCTCTCTGGAAACACCATATATTTT.

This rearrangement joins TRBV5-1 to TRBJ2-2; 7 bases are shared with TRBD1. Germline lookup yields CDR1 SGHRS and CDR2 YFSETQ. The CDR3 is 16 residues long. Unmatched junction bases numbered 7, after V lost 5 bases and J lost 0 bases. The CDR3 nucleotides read TGCGCCAGCAGAACTTCCGGGACAGCGAACACCGGGGAGCTGTTTTTT. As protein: CASRTSGTANTGELFF.

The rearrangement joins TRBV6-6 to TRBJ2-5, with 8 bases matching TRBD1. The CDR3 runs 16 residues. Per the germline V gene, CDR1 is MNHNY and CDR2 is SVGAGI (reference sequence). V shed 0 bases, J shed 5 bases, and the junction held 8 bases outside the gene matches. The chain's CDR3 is CASSYSMTGAWETQYF. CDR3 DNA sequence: TGTGCCAGCAGTTACTCGATGACAGGGGCGTGGGAGACCCAGTACTTC.

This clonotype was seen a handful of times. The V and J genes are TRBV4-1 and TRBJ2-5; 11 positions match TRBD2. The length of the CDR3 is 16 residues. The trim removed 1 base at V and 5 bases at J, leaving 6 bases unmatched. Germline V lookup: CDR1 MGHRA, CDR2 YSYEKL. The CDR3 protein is CASSQVVAGGPETQYF. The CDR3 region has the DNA TGCGCCAGCAGCCAAGTTGTAGCGGGGGGGCCGGAGACCCAGTACTTC.

For the CDR3, the DNA is TGTGCCACCAGCAGTCCGGAGAGGGCTAACTATGGCTACACCTTC. This sequence encodes CATSSPERANYGYTF. This chain connects TRBV15 to TRBJ1-2, with D unresolved. The CDR3 has 15 residues. The germline V gene has CDR1 LNHNV and CDR2 YYDKDF (reference sequence). The V end was cut by 3 bases, the J end by 0 bases, with 11 bases between.

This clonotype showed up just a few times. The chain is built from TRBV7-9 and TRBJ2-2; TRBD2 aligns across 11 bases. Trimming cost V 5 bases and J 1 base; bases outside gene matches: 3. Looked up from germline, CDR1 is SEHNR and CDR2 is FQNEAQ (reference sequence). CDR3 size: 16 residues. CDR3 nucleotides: TGTGCCAGCAGCCACGGACTAGCGGGGAACACCGGGGAGCTGTTTTTT. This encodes CASSHGLAGNTGELFF.

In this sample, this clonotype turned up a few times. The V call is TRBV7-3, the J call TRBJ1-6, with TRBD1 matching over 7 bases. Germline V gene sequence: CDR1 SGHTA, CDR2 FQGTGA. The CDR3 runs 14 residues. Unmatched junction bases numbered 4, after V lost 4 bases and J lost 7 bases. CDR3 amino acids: CASSSGTANSPLHF. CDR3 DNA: TGTGCCAGCAGCTCTGGGACAGCCAATTCACCCCTCCACTTT.

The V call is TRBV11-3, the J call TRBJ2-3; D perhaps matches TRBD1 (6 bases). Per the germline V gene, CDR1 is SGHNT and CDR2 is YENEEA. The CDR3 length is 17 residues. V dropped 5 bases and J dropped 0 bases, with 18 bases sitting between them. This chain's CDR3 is CASSPSRGLGSTDTQYF. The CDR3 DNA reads TGTGCCAGCAGCCCATCCAGGGGTTTAGGGAGCACAGATACGCAGTATTTT.

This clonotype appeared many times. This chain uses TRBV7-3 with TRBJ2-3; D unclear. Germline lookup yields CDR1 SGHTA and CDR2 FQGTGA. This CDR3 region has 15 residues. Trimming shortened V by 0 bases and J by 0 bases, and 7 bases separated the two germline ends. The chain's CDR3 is CASSLTGISTDTQYF. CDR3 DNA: TGTGCCAGCAGCTTAACAGGGATAAGCACAGATACGCAGTATTTT.

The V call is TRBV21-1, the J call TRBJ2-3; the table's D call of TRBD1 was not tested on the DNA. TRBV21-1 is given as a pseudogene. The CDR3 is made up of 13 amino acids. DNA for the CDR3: TGTGCCAGTGGCCGGGGGGGCAACAATACGCAGTATTTT. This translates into CASGRGGNNTQYF.

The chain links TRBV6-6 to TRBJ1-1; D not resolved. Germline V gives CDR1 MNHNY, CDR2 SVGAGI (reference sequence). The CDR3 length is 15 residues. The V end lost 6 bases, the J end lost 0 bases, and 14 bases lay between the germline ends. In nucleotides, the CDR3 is TGTGCCAGCAGCAACCCCCGGGCTCTGAACACTGAAGCTTTCTTT. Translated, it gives CASSNPRALNTEAFF.

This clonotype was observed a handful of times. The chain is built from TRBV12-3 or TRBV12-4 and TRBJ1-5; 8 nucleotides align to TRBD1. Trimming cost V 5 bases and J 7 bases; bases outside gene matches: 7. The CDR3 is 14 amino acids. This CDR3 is CASSRTGRHQPQHF. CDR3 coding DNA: TGTGCCAGCAGTCGGACAGGGAGGCACCAGCCCCAGCATTTT.

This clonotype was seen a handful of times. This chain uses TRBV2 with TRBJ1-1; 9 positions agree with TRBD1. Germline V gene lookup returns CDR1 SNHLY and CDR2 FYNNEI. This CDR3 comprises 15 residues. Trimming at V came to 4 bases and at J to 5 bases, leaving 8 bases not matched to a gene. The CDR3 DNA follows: TGTGCCAGCAGTGCACAGGGGGCCCAGGGAACTGAAGCTTTCTTT. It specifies CASSAQGAQGTEAFF.

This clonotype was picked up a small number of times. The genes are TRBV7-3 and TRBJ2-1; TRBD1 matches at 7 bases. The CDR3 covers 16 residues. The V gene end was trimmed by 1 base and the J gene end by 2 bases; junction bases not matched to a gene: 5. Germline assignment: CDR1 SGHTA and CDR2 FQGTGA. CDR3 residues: CASSLNAGGAYNEQFF. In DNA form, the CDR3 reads TGTGCCAGCAGCTTAAATGCAGGGGGAGCCTACAATGAGCAGTTCTTC.

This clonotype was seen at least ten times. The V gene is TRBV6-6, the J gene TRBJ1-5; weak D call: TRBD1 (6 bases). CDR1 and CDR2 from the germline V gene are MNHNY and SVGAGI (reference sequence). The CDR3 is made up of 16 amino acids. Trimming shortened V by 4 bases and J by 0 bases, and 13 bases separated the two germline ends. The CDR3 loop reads CASSWTEAYSNQPQHF. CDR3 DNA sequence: TGTGCCAGCAGTTGGACAGAAGCCTATAGCAATCAGCCCCAGCATTTT.

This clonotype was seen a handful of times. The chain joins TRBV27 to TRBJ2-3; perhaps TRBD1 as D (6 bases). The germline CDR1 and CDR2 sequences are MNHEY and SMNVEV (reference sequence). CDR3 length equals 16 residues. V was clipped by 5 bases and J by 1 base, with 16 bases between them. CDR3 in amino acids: CASSETGVIGTDTQYF. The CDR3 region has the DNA TGTGCCAGCAGTGAGACAGGAGTTATAGGCACAGATACGCAGTATTTT.

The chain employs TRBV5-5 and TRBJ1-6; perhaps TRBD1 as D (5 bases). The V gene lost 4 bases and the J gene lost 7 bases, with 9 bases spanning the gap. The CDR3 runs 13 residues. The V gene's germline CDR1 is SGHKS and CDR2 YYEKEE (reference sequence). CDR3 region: CASSQGRNSPLHF. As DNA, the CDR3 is TGTGCCAGCAGCCAGGGACGAAATTCACCCCTCCACTTT. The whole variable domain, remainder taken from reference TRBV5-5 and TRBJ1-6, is DAGVTQSPTHLIKTRGQQVTLRCSPISGHKSVSWYQQVLGQGPQFIFQYYEKEERGRGNFPDRFSARQFPNYSSELNVNALLLGDSALYLCASSQGRNSPLHFGNGTRLTVT.

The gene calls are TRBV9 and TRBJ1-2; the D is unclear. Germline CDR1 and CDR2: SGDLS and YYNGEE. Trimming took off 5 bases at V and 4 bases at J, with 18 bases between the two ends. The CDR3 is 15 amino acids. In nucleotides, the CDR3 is TGTGCCAGCAGTGCGTTTGAGCGACATGGCTATGGCTACACCTTC. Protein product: CASSAFERHGYGYTF.

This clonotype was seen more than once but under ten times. The CDR3 nucleotides are TGCGCCAGCAGCCCACCCGACAGAGCAACTAATGAAAAACTGTTTTTT. Protein: CASSPPDRATNEKLFF. The chain has TRBV4-1 and TRBJ1-4, with TRBD1 as a possible D gene (5 bases). The CDR3 is 16 residues long. The germline V gene encodes CDR1 MGHRA and CDR2 YSYEKL. V was pared by 4 bases and J by 0 bases, with 12 bases between.